The 30 T cell receptor beta chains below were found in one sample sequenced in a study of T cell responses to AZD1222 COVID-19 vaccine. Generated by immunoSEQ multiplex PCR, the TCRdb table keeps only in-frame clones and is missing some. The sample consists of around 150,000 clones, about 93% of them appearing once. Sequenced here: peripheral blood, sampled 28 days after the second AZD1222 dose. The receptor source for this set is an adult who received the AZD1222 COVID-19 vaccine.

V is TRBV13 and J is TRBJ2-2, with TRBD1 matching 10 bases. J was trimmed by 7 bases and V by 4 bases; bases with no gene match: 6. The CDR3 consists of 15 residues. Germline V gene lookup returns CDR1 PRHDT and CDR2 FYEKMQ (reference sequence). The CDR3 DNA reads as TGTGCCAGCAGCTCCGACAGGGGGCTCGGCGGGGAGCTGTTTTTT. Encoded protein: CASSSDRGLGGELFF.

This clone occurred once. V and J are TRBV7-9 and TRBJ1-6; D gene ambiguous. Germline V gene data show CDR1 as SEHNR and CDR2 as FQNEAQ (reference sequence). CDR3 length: 14 amino acids. The V gene lost 2 bases and the J gene lost 14 bases, with 16 bases spanning the gap. The CDR3 DNA is TGTGCCAGCAGCTTACCTGGCGGCCTAGCATCCCTCCACTTT. It codes for CASSLPGGLASLHF.

This sequence joins TRBV7-3 and TRBJ2-5, with 8 bases fitting TRBD1. The germline gives CDR1 SGHTA, CDR2 FQGTGA. CDR3 length: 17 residues. V was clipped by 4 bases and J by 5 bases; unmatched bases: 15. This CDR3 reads CASSSRGDRWLLETQYF. As DNA, the CDR3 is TGTGCCAGCAGCTCCCGAGGGGACAGGTGGCTGTTGGAGACCCAGTACTTC.

This clone was seen once. This chain connects TRBV9 to TRBJ1-5; no firm D call. Germline V CDR1 and CDR2: SGDLS, YYNGEE. Trimming took 0 bases from V and 6 from J, leaving 7 bases between them. There are 13 residues in the CDR3. In nucleotides, the CDR3 is TGTGCCAGCAGCGTAGACTGGAGTCAGCCCCAGCATTTT. It is translated as CASSVDWSQPQHF.

This chain links TRBV15 with TRBJ1-4, with D possibly TRBD1 on 5 matching bases. Trimming pared 0 bases from V and 0 bases from J, leaving 8 bases between. CDR1 LNHNV and CDR2 YYDKDF come from the germline V gene (reference sequence). The CDR3 totals 16 residues. The CDR3 spells CATSRDLTATNEKLFF. CDR3 coding DNA: TGTGCCACCAGCAGAGACCTGACAGCAACTAATGAAAAACTGTTTTTT.

The rearrangement joins TRBV10-3 to TRBJ1-2, with 12 positions matching TRBD1. Germline CDR1 ENHRY, CDR2 SYGVKD. This CDR3 is 17 amino acids long. V was pared by 4 bases and J by 7 bases, with 13 bases of the junction left unmatched. The CDR3 protein is CAISVLASGQGATGYTF. In DNA, the CDR3 is TGTGCCATCAGTGTTCTGGCCTCGGGACAGGGGGCGACTGGCTACACCTTC.

The rearrangement links TRBV6-5 to TRBJ1-2, with D unresolved. V dropped 11 bases and J dropped 4 bases, with 17 bases sitting between them. The V gene's germline CDR1 is MNHEY and CDR2 SVGAGI. This CDR3 region has 13 residues. CDR3: CAVFASELYGYTF. The CDR3 nucleotides read TGTGCCGTTTTCGCCAGTGAGCTCTATGGCTACACCTTC.

This clone occurred once. The rearrangement links TRBV27 to TRBJ2-2; 9 bases map to TRBD1. Germline CDR1 is MNHEY and CDR2 is SMNVEV (reference sequence). The CDR3 covers 14 residues. V trimming: 8 bases; J trimming: 7 bases; junction bases outside the gene matches: 8. The CDR3 loop reads CASQGGQGIGELFF. DNA of the CDR3: TGTGCCAGCCAGGGGGGACAGGGAATCGGGGAGCTGTTTTTT.

The rearrangement joins TRBV18 to TRBJ2-2, with 8 bases that match TRBD1. The length of the CDR3 is 14 residues. Germline CDR1 KGHSH, CDR2 LQKENI. The J segment lost 0 bases and the V segment lost 8 bases, leaving 2 bases of the junction unmatched. CDR3 DNA sequence: TGTGCCAGCCTACAGGGGGCGAACACCGGGGAGCTGTTTTTT. Protein: CASLQGANTGELFF.

The chain links TRBV19 to TRBJ1-5; unclear D gene. The CDR3 runs to 14 residues. Germline CDR1 reads LNHDA; CDR2 reads SQIVND (reference sequence). Trimming removed 8 bases from V and 1 base from J, with 12 bases in between. The CDR3 DNA sequence: TGTGCCAGTTCTAACGGAGGGAGCAATCAGCCCCAGCATTTT. It translates to CASSNGGSNQPQHF.

J is TRBJ1-5 and V is TRBV18; a possible D gene is TRBD1 (6 bases). Trimming left V 2 bases short and J 4 bases short, with 9 bases between. The CDR3 spans 14 residues. The germline V gene has CDR1 KGHSH and CDR2 LQKENI. Here the CDR3 DNA reads TGTGCCAGCTCACCAGGACAGTCTAATCAGCCCCAGCATTTT. It is translated as CASSPGQSNQPQHF.

This clone was detected once. CDR3 sequence (DNA): TGTGCCAGCAGCGCTCAGGGGGCTTTGGCCACCGGGGAGCTGTTTTTT. Protein sequence: CASSAQGALATGELFF. The genes are TRBV7-8 and TRBJ2-2, with 8 bases identical to TRBD1. With 5 bases clipped from V and 4 bases from J, the junction kept 9 bases outside the gene matches. Germline V lookup: CDR1 SGHVS, CDR2 FQNEAQ. The CDR3 extends over 16 amino acids.

The chain carries TRBV6-5 and TRBJ1-2, with D unresolved. Per the germline V gene, CDR1 is MNHEY and CDR2 is SVGAGI. The CDR3 runs to 13 residues. V was cut by 5 bases and J by 4 bases, with 11 bases left in between. CDR3 nucleotide sequence: TGTGCCAGCAGTCCCTCCTCCCTCTATGGCTACACCTTC. Protein: CASSPSSLYGYTF.

The CDR3 nucleotides read TGTGCCAGCAGTCTAGCGGGGACGCAGTTCTTC. It is translated as CASSLAGTQFF. The rearrangement joins TRBV6-2 or TRBV6-3 to TRBJ2-1, with TRBD2 matching over 9 bases. J was trimmed by 12 bases and V by 5 bases; bases with no gene match: 2. Looked up from germline, CDR1 is MNHEY and CDR2 is SVGEGT. The CDR3 totals 11 residues.

The table lists this clone with a count of one. The chain has TRBV6-2 or TRBV6-3 and TRBJ2-5; TRBD1 is a possible D gene (5 bases). Germline V gives CDR1 MNHEY, CDR2 SVGEGT. This CDR3 is built from 12 residues. V dropped 5 bases and J dropped 5 bases, with 9 bases sitting between them. The CDR3 loop reads CASSPWGETQYF. The DNA for the CDR3 is TGTGCCAGCAGTCCCTGGGGCGAGACCCAGTACTTC.

J is TRBJ2-3 and V is TRBV5-1, with D uncertain. Trimming took 4 bases from V and 0 from J, leaving 15 bases between them. The germline CDR1 and CDR2 sequences are SGHRS and YFSETQ. CDR3 length: 16 residues. The CDR3 coding sequence is TGCGCCAGCAGCCGGGCCACAGTTTCTAGCACAGATACGCAGTATTTT. Protein sequence: CASSRATVSSTDTQYF.

The chain combines TRBV10-2 with TRBJ2-3; 10 bases are a match to TRBD2. Trimming removed 4 bases from V and 3 bases from J; junction bases left unmatched: 4. The CDR3 consists of 15 residues. Germline V gene lookup returns CDR1 WSHSY and CDR2 SAAADI. The CDR3 DNA sequence: TGCGCCAGCAGTGCGTTACTAGCGGGGACAGATACGCAGTATTTT. Translated: CASSALLAGTDTQYF.

The J gene is TRBJ1-2, the V gene TRBV9; possible D gene TRBD1, 5 bases. The V end lost 2 bases, the J end lost 1 base, and 12 bases lay between the germline ends. The CDR3 covers 15 residues. Germline V gene data show CDR1 as SGDLS and CDR2 as YYNGEE. The CDR3 sequence: CASSVFAGNNYGYTF. The CDR3 DNA reads TGTGCCAGCAGCGTTTTTGCAGGGAATAACTATGGCTACACCTTC. Looking up the rest from reference TRBV9 and TRBJ1-2 gives the full variable domain: DSGVTQTPKHLITATGQRVTLRCSPRSGDLSVYWYQQSLDQGLQFLIQYYNGEERAKGNILERFSAQQFPDLHSELNLSSLELGDSALYFCASSVFAGNNYGYTFGSGTRLTVV.

The chain employs TRBV5-6 and TRBJ2-7; 8 nucleotides align to TRBD1. In germline, CDR1 is SGHDT, CDR2 YYEEEE. The CDR3 length is 14 residues. Trimming removed 4 bases from V and 4 bases from J; junction bases left unmatched: 7. In nucleotides, the CDR3 is TGTGCCAGCAGCCCCGGGCAGGGGGCTTACGAGCAGTACTTC. Its translation: CASSPGQGAYEQYF.

CDR3 residues: CATSISGGASDTQYF. The CDR3 DNA is TGTGCCACCAGCATTAGCGGGGGGGCGTCGGATACGCAGTATTTT. The chain couples TRBV15 to TRBJ2-3; 11 nucleotides match TRBD2. CDR3 length: 15 residues. Germline lookup yields CDR1 LNHNV and CDR2 YYDKDF (reference sequence). V gave up 4 bases and J gave up 6 bases; unmatched junction bases: 6.

The CDR3 is CSVEGAVGHEGYTF. For the CDR3, the DNA is TGCAGCGTTGAGGGGGCTGTCGGGCACGAAGGCTACACCTTC. This rearrangement joins TRBV29-1 to TRBJ1-2, with a possible D match to TRBD1 (6 bases). Germline lookup yields CDR1 SQVTM and CDR2 ANQGSEA. This CDR3 contains 14 residues. Trimming took off 3 bases at V and 8 bases at J, with 19 bases between the two ends.

The chain employs TRBV4-1 and TRBJ1-5; unclear D gene. The CDR3 is 14 residues long. In germline, CDR1 is MGHRA, CDR2 YSYEKL. V dropped 0 bases and J dropped 2 bases, with 5 bases sitting between them. CDR3 amino acids: CASSQDGGNQPQHF. The CDR3 bases are TGCGCCAGCAGCCAAGATGGTGGCAATCAGCCCCAGCATTTT.

The chain combines TRBV7-2 with TRBJ2-7, with 9 bases identical to TRBD1. The V segment lost 1 base and the J segment 2 bases; nucleotides outside the gene matches: 6. Germline V lookup: CDR1 SGHTA, CDR2 FQGNSA. The CDR3 extends over 16 amino acids. CDR3 in amino acids: CASSLDGDRAPYEQYF. In DNA form, the CDR3 reads TGTGCCAGCAGCTTAGACGGGGACAGGGCCCCCTACGAGCAGTACTTC.

The gene calls are TRBV4-2 and TRBJ2-4, with TRBD2 matching over 15 bases. The CDR3 extends over 19 amino acids. V dropped 4 bases and J dropped 8; count of bases not matched to a gene: 15. Germline CDR1 LGHNA, CDR2 YNFKEQ. The CDR3 DNA reads as TGTGCCAGCAGCCCTGCAAGCATGGGACTAGCGGGGGGTAGGGACATTCAGTACTTC. Residues: CASSPASMGLAGGRDIQYF.

This chain uses TRBV11-3 with TRBJ2-7; tentative D call: TRBD1 (5 bases). The CDR3 is 13 residues long. The germline CDR1 and CDR2 sequences are SGHNT and YENEEA. V was shortened by 6 bases and J by 5 bases, with 14 bases between the two germline ends. CDR3 DNA: TGTGCCAGCAGTTTGACAGATAGGCACGAGCAGTACTTC. Translated: CASSLTDRHEQYF.

The CDR3 sequence: CASGQGALTDTQYF. The CDR3 DNA is TGTGCCAGCGGACAGGGGGCGCTTACAGATACGCAGTATTTT. The chain links TRBV13 to TRBJ2-3; 11 positions match TRBD1. Germline CDR1 PRHDT, CDR2 FYEKMQ (reference sequence). The junction had 4 bases not matched to a gene; V was cut back by 8 bases and J by 3 bases. The CDR3 is 14 residues long.

V usage is TRBV2 and J usage is TRBJ2-7, with TRBD1 matching over 7 bases. The germline V gene encodes CDR1 SNHLY and CDR2 FYNNEI. With V trimmed by 4 bases and J by 7 bases, 4 bases remained unmatched. CDR3 size: 12 residues. The CDR3 DNA reads as TGTGCCAGCAGTGGACAACAGGGGGAGCAGTACTTC. Protein sequence: CASSGQQGEQYF.

The chain has TRBV15 and TRBJ1-6, with 9 bases that match TRBD1. The CDR3 has 15 amino acids. The V and J ends lost 0 bases and 10 bases, in that order; junction bases with no gene match: 4. The germline V gene has CDR1 LNHNV and CDR2 YYDKDF (reference sequence). CDR3 nucleotides: TGTGCCACCAGCAGAGATTGGACAGGGGAGTCACCCCTCCACTTT. Residues: CATSRDWTGESPLHF.

The gene calls are TRBV6-2 or TRBV6-3 and TRBJ1-5; 8 positions match TRBD1. V was pared by 0 bases and J by 6 bases, with 4 bases of the junction left unmatched. Germline V gene data show CDR1 as MNHEY and CDR2 as SVGEGT. This CDR3 is 15 amino acids long. The CDR3 here is CASSYSQGAVQPQHF. The DNA of the CDR3 is TGTGCCAGCAGTTACTCGCAGGGGGCGGTTCAGCCCCAGCATTTT.

CDR3 coding DNA: TGCGCCAGCAGTAGAGTCGGGGTTCCCAATGAGCAGTTCTTC. Amino acid sequence: CASSRVGVPNEQFF. V gene TRBV5-1 combines with J gene TRBJ2-1; D may be TRBD2 (5 bases). V lost 5 bases and J lost 6, with 15 bases in between. The CDR3 has 14 residues. Germline CDR1 and CDR2: SGHRS and YFSETQ.